This TCR beta chain is from a study of OX40 agonist ivuxolimab in advanced cancers. The method was immunoSEQ multiplex PCR; TCRdb's version includes in-frame clones alone and lacks a portion of them. The sample contains nearly 55,000 clones, more than 85% of which appear only once. The germline CDR1 and CDR2 sequences are MNHNS and SASEGT. This CDR3 contains 13 residues. V gave up 6 bases and J gave up 4 bases, with 10 bases separating them. The receptor was derived from an adult with an advanced solid tumor such as melanoma, head and neck, liver or kidney cancer. The chain joins TRBV6-1 to TRBJ1-5, with a weak D call TRBD1 (5 bases). Sample: CD4+ or CD8+ T cells sorted from blood, taken in a trial of the OX40 agonist ivuxolimab. CDR3 nucleotide sequence: TGTGCCAGCAGGAGGGCAGGGAATCAGCCCCAGCATTTT. As protein: CASRRAGNQPQHF.